This T cell receptor beta chain was retrieved from a study of blood T cells in healthy people across ages. Germline-derived CDR1 and CDR2 are MDHEN and SYDVKM. This CDR3 is built from 14 residues. Trimming removed 5 bases from V and 12 bases from J, with 20 bases in between. With a J-beta primer mix and a sample-barcoded 5' primer, a second PCR ran about 7 to 11 cycles. TCRdb reprocessed the 5' RACE reads via MiXCR and lists one record per CDR3 protein. The sample shows hundreds of thousands of distinct CDR3 sequences, around 20% of them seen only once. This sequence joins TRBV28 and TRBJ2-1; D might be TRBD2 (5 bases). The sequenced sample consisted of blood. This TCR was recovered from a man between 65 and 85 years old in good health. CDR3 nucleotides: TGTGCCAGCAGTCTCCTGGACTGGCCGGAAGGGCAGTTCTTC. Residues: CASSLLDWPEGQFF.